What follows are 19 T cell receptor beta chains derived from one specimen sequenced in a study of blood T cell repertoires in COVID-19. Libraries were prepared by immunoSEQ multiplex PCR; TCRdb keeps only in-frame clonotypes and omits some of them. Of under 200,000 clones in the sample, roughly 81% were seen once. Material for sequencing was peripheral blood. Receptors originate from a woman in her fifties or sixties with COVID-19, enrolled during active disease.

V usage is TRBV4-1 and J usage is TRBJ2-3; no definite D call. CDR3 length: 15 amino acids. CDR1 and CDR2 (germline): MGHRA, YSYEKL. The V end was cut by 0 bases, the J end by 4 bases, with 11 bases between. The CDR3 DNA follows: TGCGCCAGCAGCCAAGACGGAGCTGGCGCAGATACGCAGTATTTT. This sequence encodes CASSQDGAGADTQYF.

The V and J genes are TRBV29-1 and TRBJ2-3, with 7 bases fitting TRBD1. CDR3 length: 13 residues. V gave up 5 bases and J gave up 5 bases; unmatched junction bases: 7. The germline V gene encodes CDR1 SQVTM and CDR2 ANQGSEA. For the CDR3, the DNA is TGCAGCGTTCCACGGACAGGAGGAGATACGCAGTATTTT. It codes for CSVPRTGGDTQYF.

This clone has a single count. The rearrangement links TRBV6-6 to TRBJ2-7, with a weak D call TRBD2 (5 bases). Per germline, CDR1 MNHNY and CDR2 SVGAGI (reference sequence). Trimming took 0 bases from V and 4 from J, leaving 7 bases between them. This CDR3 has 13 residues. This CDR3 is CASSYSTGYEQYV. The CDR3 bases are TGTGCCAGCAGTTACTCGACGGGATACGAGCAGTACGTC.

The V gene is TRBV29-1, the J gene TRBJ2-1; D gene uncertain. Trimming left V 3 bases short and J 5 bases short, with 8 bases between. Germline V gene data show CDR1 as SQVTM and CDR2 as ANQGSEA. The CDR3 runs 12 residues. CDR3 sequence: CSVDGNDNEQFF. CDR3 coding DNA: TGCAGCGTTGATGGCAACGACAATGAGCAGTTCTTC.

This chain joins TRBV7-8 and TRBJ1-5; D is unresolved. The CDR3 extends over 15 amino acids. From germline, CDR1 is SGHVS and CDR2 FQNEAQ. Trimming removed 2 bases from V and 7 bases from J, with 15 bases in between. CDR3 nucleotide sequence: TGTGCCAGCAGCTTACCGGGGAGATCAGGACAGCCCCAGCATTTT. Its protein product is CASSLPGRSGQPQHF.

This clone showed up just once. CDR3 DNA: TGTGCCAGCAGTTTAGACCGGGACAGGGCTTCTTATGGCTACACCTTC. It codes for CASSLDRDRASYGYTF. This rearrangement joins TRBV6-5 to TRBJ1-2; 9 positions agree with TRBD1. In germline, CDR1 is MNHEY, CDR2 SVGAGI. This CDR3 region has 16 residues. The trim removed 4 bases at V and 5 bases at J, leaving 11 bases unmatched.

This clone was seen a handful of times. V is TRBV18 and J is TRBJ2-2; D is ambiguous. The germline V gene has CDR1 KGHSH and CDR2 LQKENI. The V end lost 0 bases, the J end lost 2 bases, and 10 bases lay between the germline ends. The CDR3 consists of 16 residues. The CDR3 region is CASSPPAAANTGELFF. The CDR3 region has the DNA TGTGCCAGCTCACCACCGGCGGCGGCCAACACCGGGGAGCTGTTTTTT.

This chain links TRBV12-5 with TRBJ1-1, with TRBD1 identical over 8 bases. The CDR3 contains 14 residues. Germline-derived CDR1 and CDR2 are LGHNT and FRNRAP. J gave up 7 bases and V 6 bases, and 10 bases lay outside the gene matches. The CDR3 nucleotides are TGTGCTAGTGGCTTCTTTGGACAGGGAGGTGAAGCTTTCTTT. This translates into CASGFFGQGGEAFF.

V is TRBV27 and J is TRBJ2-3; D perhaps matches TRBD1 (5 bases). Deletions cut 5 bases from V and 0 bases from J, with 12 bases between. CDR1 and CDR2 from the germline V gene are MNHEY and SMNVEV (reference sequence). This CDR3 is built from 15 residues. The CDR3 region has the DNA TGTGCCAGCAGTCCCCCAGGGTCTAGCACAGATACGCAGTATTTT. This sequence encodes CASSPPGSSTDTQYF.

This chain connects TRBV2 to TRBJ2-1, with a weak D call TRBD2 (6 bases). V gave up 0 bases and J gave up 3 bases, with 9 bases separating them. CDR3 length equals 15 residues. Germline loops: CDR1 SNHLY, CDR2 FYNNEI. CDR3 sequence: CASSEARTIYNEQFF. CDR3 in DNA: TGTGCCAGCAGTGAAGCGAGGACTATCTACAATGAGCAGTTCTTC.

The rearrangement uses TRBV5-1 and TRBJ1-6; 7 nucleotides align to TRBD1. The CDR3 runs 14 residues. J was trimmed by 7 bases and V by 4 bases; bases with no gene match: 5. CDR1 and CDR2 (germline): SGHRS, YFSETQ. This CDR3 is CASSVTGPNSPLHF. The CDR3 coding sequence is TGCGCCAGCAGCGTGACAGGGCCCAATTCACCCCTCCACTTT.

The chain links TRBV20-1 to TRBJ1-2; the D gene is possibly TRBD1 (5 bases). CDR1 and CDR2 (germline): DFQATT, SNEGSKA (reference sequence). This CDR3 has 11 residues. The ends were cut back, 2 bases at V and 7 bases at J, with 8 bases in the middle. The CDR3 sequence is CSARSRAGYTF. The CDR3 DNA sequence: TGCAGTGCTAGAAGCAGGGCTGGCTACACCTTC.

V is TRBV7-2 and J is TRBJ1-1; D possibly corresponds to TRBD1 (6 bases). Germline values: CDR1 SGHTA, CDR2 FQGNSA. The CDR3 contains 16 residues. Trimming removed 0 bases at V and 0 bases at J, with 11 bases between. The CDR3 reads CASSLASDRLNTEAFF. The CDR3 DNA reads TGTGCCAGCAGCTTAGCCTCCGACAGGCTGAACACTGAAGCTTTCTTT. The full variable domain, rest sourced from reference TRBV7-2 and TRBJ1-1, is GAGVSQSPSNKVTEKGKDVELRCDPISGHTALYWYRQSLGQGLEFLIYFQGNSAPDKSGLPSDRFSAERTGGSVSTLTIQRTQQEDSAVYLCASSLASDRLNTEAFFGQGTRLTVV.

This chain uses TRBV30 with TRBJ1-3; tentatively, D is TRBD1 (5 bases). The germline CDR1 and CDR2 sequences are GTSNPN and SVGIG (reference sequence). CDR3 size: 14 residues. Trimming removed 0 bases from V and 4 bases from J, with 10 bases in between. The CDR3 loop reads CAWSVGAGGNTIYF. The CDR3 nucleotides read TGTGCCTGGAGTGTAGGGGCTGGAGGAAACACCATATATTTT.

The genes are TRBV7-8 and TRBJ1-2; D unresolved. With 3 bases removed from V and 6 bases from J, the gap between germline ends came to 14 bases. Germline V gene sequence: CDR1 SGHVS, CDR2 FQNEAQ. The CDR3 covers 14 residues. The CDR3 bases are TGTGCCAGCAGCTTTTCACGAGAAAGCCATGGCTACACCTTC. Translated: CASSFSRESHGYTF. The full variable domain, with the rest looked up from reference TRBV7-8 and TRBJ1-2, is GAGVSQSPRYKVAKRGQDVALRCDPISGHVSLFWYQQALGQGPEFLTYFQNEAQLDKSGLPSDRFFAERPEGSVSTLKIQRTQQEDSAVYLCASSFSRESHGYTFGSGTRLTVV.

CDR3 nucleotides: TGTGCCAGTAGTATCCCATCGAGACTAGCCGAGATGAACACCGGGGAGCTGTTTTTT. This sequence encodes CASSIPSRLAEMNTGELFF. V usage is TRBV19 and J usage is TRBJ2-2, with 7 bases lining up with TRBD2. The trim removed 3 bases at V and 1 base at J, leaving 14 bases unmatched. The germline gives CDR1 LNHDA, CDR2 SQIVND (reference sequence). The CDR3 is 19 residues long.

The rearrangement joins TRBV19 to TRBJ2-2, with TRBD1 matching over 9 bases. The CDR3 totals 15 residues. The trim removed 5 bases at V and 6 bases at J, leaving 7 bases unmatched. Germline CDR1 is LNHDA and CDR2 is SQIVND (reference sequence). The CDR3 protein is CASSGGTGMAGELFF. In DNA form, the CDR3 reads TGTGCCAGTAGTGGCGGGACAGGGATGGCCGGGGAGCTGTTTTTT.

In regard to this clone: The sample has other DNA sequences that encode this CDR3 too. V is TRBV9 and J is TRBJ1-2; 8 bases are a match to TRBD1. The CDR3 extends over 14 amino acids. Germline lookup yields CDR1 SGDLS and CDR2 YYNGEE. V gave up 0 bases and J gave up 2 bases; unmatched junction bases: 0. The CDR3 DNA sequence: TGTGCCAGCAGCGTAGGGACAGGGAACTATGGCTACACCTTC. Its protein is CASSVGTGNYGYTF. Filled out from reference TRBV9 and TRBJ1-2, the complete variable domain reads DSGVTQTPKHLITATGQRVTLRCSPRSGDLSVYWYQQSLDQGLQFLIQYYNGEERAKGNILERFSAQQFPDLHSELNLSSLELGDSALYFCASSVGTGNYGYTFGSGTRLTVV.

The V call is TRBV6-5, the J call TRBJ1-5; D is unclear. V gave up 4 bases and J gave up 6 bases, with 10 bases separating them. CDR1 is MNHEY and CDR2 is SVGAGI in the germline V gene. The CDR3 spans 13 residues. CDR3 DNA: TGTGCCAGCAGTTGGGGAGGCGGTCAGCCCCAGCATTTT. Protein: CASSWGGGQPQHF.